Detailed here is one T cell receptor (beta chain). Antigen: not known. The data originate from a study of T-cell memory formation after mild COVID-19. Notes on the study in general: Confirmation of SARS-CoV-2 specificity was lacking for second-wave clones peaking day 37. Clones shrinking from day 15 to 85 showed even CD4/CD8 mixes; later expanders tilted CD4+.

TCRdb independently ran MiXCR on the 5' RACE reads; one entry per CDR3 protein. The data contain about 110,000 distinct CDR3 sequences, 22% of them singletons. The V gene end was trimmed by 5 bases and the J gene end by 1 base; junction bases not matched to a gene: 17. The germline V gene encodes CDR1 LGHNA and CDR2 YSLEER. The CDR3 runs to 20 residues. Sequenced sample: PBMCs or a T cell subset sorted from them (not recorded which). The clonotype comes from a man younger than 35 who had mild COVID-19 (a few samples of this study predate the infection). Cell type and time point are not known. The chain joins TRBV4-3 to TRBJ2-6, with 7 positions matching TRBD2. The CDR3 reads CASSKRWEGTFKSGANVLTF. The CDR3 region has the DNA TGCGCCAGCAGCAAGAGGTGGGAGGGTACATTTAAATCTGGGGCCAACGTCCTGACTTTC.